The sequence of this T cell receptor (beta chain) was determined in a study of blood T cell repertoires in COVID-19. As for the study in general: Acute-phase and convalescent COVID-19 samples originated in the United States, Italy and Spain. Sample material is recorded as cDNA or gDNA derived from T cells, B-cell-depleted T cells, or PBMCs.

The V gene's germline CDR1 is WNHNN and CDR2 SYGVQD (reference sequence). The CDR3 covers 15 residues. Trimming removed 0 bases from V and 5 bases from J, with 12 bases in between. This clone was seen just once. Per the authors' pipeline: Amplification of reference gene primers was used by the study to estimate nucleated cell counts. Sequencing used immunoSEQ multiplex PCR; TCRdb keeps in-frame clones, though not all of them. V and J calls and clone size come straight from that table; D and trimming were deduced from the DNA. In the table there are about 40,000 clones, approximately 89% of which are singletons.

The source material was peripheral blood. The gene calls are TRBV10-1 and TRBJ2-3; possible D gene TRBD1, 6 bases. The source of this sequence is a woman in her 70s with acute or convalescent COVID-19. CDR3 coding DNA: TGCGCCAGCAGTGAGTCGAAGTGGGGGCAAGATACGCAGTATTTT. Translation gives CASSESKWGQDTQYF.